These 24 T cell receptor beta chains were all obtained from the same sample, sequenced in a study of blood T cell repertoires in COVID-19. The protocol was immunoSEQ multiplex PCR, while the TCRdb copy is restricted to in-frame clones and leaves out a portion. The sample includes 200,000 to 250,000 clones, more than 75% of them seen just once. Sequenced input: peripheral blood. These receptors all come from a woman in her sixties who had recovered from COVID-19.

The chain carries TRBV6-2 or TRBV6-3 and TRBJ2-5; 11 bases fit TRBD2. Germline values: CDR1 MNHEY, CDR2 SVGEGT. The CDR3 extends over 15 amino acids. The junction had 4 bases not matched to a gene; V was cut back by 5 bases and J by 2 bases. This CDR3 is CASSPLAGVQETQYF. The CDR3 DNA sequence: TGTGCCAGCAGTCCACTAGCGGGGGTTCAAGAGACCCAGTACTTC.

This chain links TRBV24-1 with TRBJ1-1, with D unresolved. V lost 9 bases and J 3 bases, leaving 10 bases between the germline ends. The CDR3 covers 12 residues. Germline lookup yields CDR1 KGHDR and CDR2 SFDVKD. The CDR3: CATRARDTEAFF. The CDR3 nucleotides are TGTGCCACCCGGGCGCGGGACACTGAAGCTTTCTTT.

The chain joins TRBV24-1 to TRBJ2-1, with 8 bases aligning to TRBD2. J lost 3 bases, V lost 8 bases, and 5 bases had no gene match. The CDR3 sequence is 14 residues long. The germline V gene encodes CDR1 KGHDR and CDR2 SFDVKD. The CDR3 loop is CATIGGAHYNEQFF. The CDR3 nucleotides are TGTGCCACCATCGGGGGGGCACACTACAATGAGCAGTTCTTC.

This sequence joins TRBV7-6 and TRBJ2-2; the match to TRBD1 covers 8 bases. J gave up 2 bases and V 2 bases, and 7 bases lay outside the gene matches. Germline V gives CDR1 SGHVS, CDR2 FNYEAQ. The CDR3 runs to 17 residues. DNA for the CDR3: TGTGCCAGCAGCTTAAGGACGGCAGGGGGCAACACCGGGGAGCTGTTTTTT. It specifies CASSLRTAGGNTGELFF.

The chain employs TRBV28 and TRBJ2-2, with D hard to call. CDR1 MDHEN and CDR2 SYDVKM come from the germline V gene. Trimming took off 8 bases at V and 8 bases at J, with 33 bases between the two ends. The CDR3 extends over 19 amino acids. CDR3 coding DNA: TGTGCCAGCTTGCCCCTCGAGGCCCTTTTTCCCTATAGTGCTGGGGAGCTGTTTTTT. This sequence encodes CASLPLEALFPYSAGELFF.

The V gene is TRBV18, the J gene TRBJ2-7; 8 nucleotides line up with TRBD2. Unmatched junction bases numbered 11, after V lost 6 bases and J lost 4 bases. CDR3 length equals 15 residues. Germline loops: CDR1 KGHSH, CDR2 LQKENI. The CDR3 nucleotides read TGTGCCAGCTCCTCCAACGGGGGGGGACGGTACGAGCAGTACTTC. Its translation: CASSSNGGGRYEQYF.

This clone came up once. The chain employs TRBV5-1 and TRBJ2-1; TRBD2 matches 11 bases. Germline V gene sequence: CDR1 SGHRS, CDR2 YFSETQ. CDR3 length: 16 residues. The trim removed 4 bases at V and 8 bases at J, leaving 11 bases unmatched. The CDR3 loop reads CASSGVASGGTDEQFF. The CDR3, as DNA: TGCGCCAGCAGCGGGGTGGCTAGCGGGGGGACGGATGAGCAGTTCTTC.

CDR3 sequence: CAISTGGSQETQYF. CDR3 in DNA: TGTGCCATCAGTACAGGGGGATCCCAAGAGACCCAGTACTTC. The V call is TRBV10-3, the J call TRBJ2-5; TRBD1 matches at 8 bases. The CDR3 spans 14 residues. V shed 5 bases, J shed 1 base, and the junction held 3 bases outside the gene matches. CDR1 and CDR2 from the germline V gene are ENHRY and SYGVKD.

The gene calls are TRBV19 and TRBJ2-7, with 9 positions matching TRBD1. V shed 5 bases and J 3 bases; nucleotides not matched to a gene: 5. In germline, CDR1 is LNHDA, CDR2 SQIVND (reference sequence). The CDR3 has 14 residues. The CDR3 bases are TGTGCCAGTAGTGACGGACAGGGGCACTACGAGCAGTACTTC. Its translation: CASSDGQGHYEQYF.

This clone was seen a single time. The V call is TRBV27, the J call TRBJ2-1, with 11 positions matching TRBD2. Germline V lookup: CDR1 MNHEY, CDR2 SMNVEV (reference sequence). The CDR3 consists of 17 residues. The J segment lost 5 bases and the V segment lost 3 bases, leaving 9 bases of the junction unmatched. CDR3 coding DNA: TGTGCCAGCAGTTTCGACCCTAGCGGGGGGCTCAACAATGAGCAGTTCTTC. Translated: CASSFDPSGGLNNEQFF.

The rearrangement links TRBV7-2 to TRBJ2-5, with 9 bases fitting TRBD2. CDR1 and CDR2 (germline): SGHTA, FQGNSA. The CDR3 covers 14 residues. Trimming took 5 bases from V and 3 from J; bases not matched to a gene: 4. The CDR3 protein is CASSPGLAKETQYF. The CDR3 region has the DNA TGTGCCAGCAGCCCGGGACTAGCAAAAGAGACCCAGTACTTC.

V gene TRBV5-4 combines with J gene TRBJ2-1, with 10 positions matching TRBD2. This CDR3 contains 15 residues. The J segment lost 6 bases and the V segment lost 3 bases, leaving 6 bases of the junction unmatched. Per the germline V gene, CDR1 is SGHNT and CDR2 is YYREEE (reference sequence). As DNA, the CDR3 is TGTGCCAGCAGCTCCCCTAGCGGGGGCCTCAATGAGCAGTTCTTC. Its translation: CASSSPSGGLNEQFF.

The chain recombines TRBV4-1 with TRBJ1-1; TRBD1 matches at 9 bases. After removal of 4 bases from V and 0 bases from J, the junction contained 9 bases not matched to a gene. Looked up from germline, CDR1 is MGHRA and CDR2 is YSYEKL. This CDR3 has 17 amino acids. CDR3 bases: TGCGCCAGCAGCCCCTCGCCGGGACAGGGACTGAACACTGAAGCTTTCTTT. Its protein is CASSPSPGQGLNTEAFF.

V and J are TRBV4-1 and TRBJ1-6; no firm D call. Looked up from germline, CDR1 is MGHRA and CDR2 is YSYEKL. The CDR3 runs 16 residues. V was trimmed by 0 bases and J by 6 bases, leaving 12 bases between them. DNA of the CDR3: TGCGCCAGCAGCCAAGAAATGGGGAGGCGTAATTCACCCCTCCACTTT. Translated, it gives CASSQEMGRRNSPLHF.

This chain joins TRBV2 and TRBJ2-3; tentatively, D is TRBD1 (5 bases). CDR1 and CDR2 from the germline V gene are SNHLY and FYNNEI. Between the trimmed V and J ends, which lost 7 bases and 0 bases, there was a span of 11 bases. CDR3 length equals 14 residues. The CDR3 nucleotides read TGTGCCAGCAAGGACACATTGAGCACAGATACGCAGTATTTT. Protein: CASKDTLSTDTQYF. The full variable domain, with the rest looked up from reference TRBV2 and TRBJ2-3, is EPEVTQTPSHQVTQMGQEVILRCVPISNHLYFYWYRQILGQKVEFLVSFYNNEISEKSEIFDDQFSVERPDGSNFTLKIRSTKLEDSAMYFCASKDTLSTDTQYFGPGTRLTVL.

The chain is built from TRBV10-3 and TRBJ2-7, with 8 bases aligning to TRBD1. The V segment lost 2 bases and the J segment 3 bases; nucleotides outside the gene matches: 9. CDR1 and CDR2 (germline): ENHRY, SYGVKD. CDR3 length: 16 residues. In DNA, the CDR3 is TGTGCCATCAGTGAGAACACAGGGGGTCCCTTCTACGAGCAGTACTTC. This gives the protein CAISENTGGPFYEQYF.

This clone turned up a few times. The V and J genes are TRBV29-1 and TRBJ1-6, with 7 bases lining up with TRBD1. With 5 bases clipped from V and 8 bases from J, the junction kept 6 bases outside the gene matches. Germline V CDR1 and CDR2: SQVTM, ANQGSEA. The length of the CDR3 is 13 residues. Written as DNA, the CDR3 is TGCAGCGTTTCAGGGGGGAACGATTCACCCCTCCACTTT. This translates into CSVSGGNDSPLHF. Complete variable domain (other parts from reference TRBV29-1 and TRBJ1-6): SAVISQKPSRDICQRGTSLTIQCQVDSQVTMMFWYRQQPGQSLTLIATANQGSEATYESGFVIDKFPISRPNLTFSTLTVSNMSPEDSSIYLCSVSGGNDSPLHFGNGTRLTVT.

The chain links TRBV19 to TRBJ2-1; 7 nucleotides agree with TRBD2. V lost 6 bases, J lost 6 bases, and 5 bases stayed unmatched. The CDR3 has 13 residues. From germline, CDR1 is LNHDA and CDR2 SQIVND (reference sequence). CDR3 sequence (DNA): TGTGCCAGTAGACTAGCGTGGACCAATGAGCAGTTCTTC. Its translation is CASRLAWTNEQFF.

J is TRBJ2-7 and V is TRBV18; D might be TRBD2 (6 bases). The CDR3 runs 15 residues. V shed 2 bases and J shed 3 bases, with 14 bases lying between them. Germline CDR1 is KGHSH and CDR2 is LQKENI. As DNA, the CDR3 is TGTGCCAGCTCACCAGCCGGGAGTCCGGACTACGAGCAGTACTTC. This encodes CASSPAGSPDYEQYF.

This clone was recorded a few times. The chain uses TRBV28 and TRBJ1-2; TRBD1 matches 9 bases. The CDR3 spans 14 residues. Looked up from germline, CDR1 is MDHEN and CDR2 is SYDVKM. V dropped 6 bases and J dropped 7; count of bases not matched to a gene: 9. Written as DNA, the CDR3 is TGTGCCAGCAGAACGACAGGGGGAGCTCCTGGCTACACCTTC. This translates into CASRTTGGAPGYTF.

The rearrangement links TRBV7-3 to TRBJ2-7, with TRBD1 as a possible D gene (5 bases). CDR1 is SGHTA and CDR2 is FQGTGA in the germline V gene. The CDR3 is 15 amino acids. V lost 5 bases and J lost 6, with 20 bases in between. The CDR3 reads CASSALGAPVGEQYF. The CDR3 region has the DNA TGTGCCAGCAGCGCGTTAGGGGCACCAGTAGGCGAGCAGTACTTC.

V gene TRBV7-2 combines with J gene TRBJ1-6; the D is unclear. Germline V gives CDR1 SGHTA, CDR2 FQGNSA. Trimming removed 5 bases from V and 7 bases from J, with 12 bases in between. CDR3 length: 14 amino acids. The CDR3 reads CASSLATGNSPLHF. In nucleotides, the CDR3 is TGTGCCAGCAGCCTGGCGACGGGGAATTCACCCCTCCACTTT.

The chain employs TRBV7-3 and TRBJ2-2, with D tentatively TRBD2 (5 bases). Trimming shortened V by 6 bases and J by 3 bases, and 14 bases separated the two germline ends. CDR1 and CDR2 (germline): SGHTA, FQGTGA. The CDR3 spans 15 residues. The CDR3 region is CASRFPGSDTGELFF. CDR3 DNA: TGTGCCAGCAGGTTCCCGGGATCCGACACCGGGGAGCTGTTTTTT.

The J gene is TRBJ1-2, the V gene TRBV6-5; D gene ambiguous. Germline CDR1 reads MNHEY; CDR2 reads SVGAGI. The CDR3 runs to 14 residues. The V end lost 5 bases, the J end lost 5 bases, and 15 bases lay between the germline ends. As DNA, the CDR3 is TGTGCCAGCAGTCCCCGGGAGGGAGGATATGGCTACACCTTC. As protein: CASSPREGGYGYTF.